This TCR beta chain was documented in a study of T cell responses to AZD1222 COVID-19 vaccine. Notes on the study in general: Sampling that yielded the repertoires occurred only after the peak T cell response. Compared with day 0, the breadth and depth of the Spike-specific TCR repertoire rose significantly after two doses of AZD1222. Most donors were white British, females outnumbered males, and clonal diversity was possibly underestimated. Seropositive AZD1222 recipients at baseline numbered only five or six.

The table came from immunoSEQ multiplex PCR; TCRdb's copy has only in-frame clones and leaves some out. Here the sample spans 190,000 or so clones, roughly nine tenths being singletons. This clone came up once. What it binds is not known. V lost 5 bases to trimming and J lost 7 bases, with 14 bases between them. Looked up from germline, CDR1 is KGHDR and CDR2 is SFDVKD. The CDR3 has 14 residues. This chain uses TRBV24-1 with TRBJ1-5; D is perhaps TRBD1 (5 bases). The sequencing here drew on peripheral blood, taken 28 days after the second AZD1222 dose. The receptor was isolated from an adult who received the AZD1222 COVID-19 vaccine. DNA for the CDR3: TGTGCCACCAGTGGAGCGGGGGGAGGCCAGCCCCAGCATTTT. Encoded protein: CATSGAGGGQPQHF.